This record covers a single T cell receptor (beta chain). Original processing methods: Quantification of nucleated cells was approximated via reference gene primer amplification. The table came from immunoSEQ multiplex PCR; TCRdb's copy has only in-frame clones and leaves some out. V and J calls and clone size follow that table, whereas D and trimming were derived from the DNA. The data show over 110,000 clones, almost 85% seen once. The CDR3 contains 16 residues. Trimming cost V 4 bases and J 2 bases, with 15 bases left between them. Germline loops: CDR1 SGHAT, CDR2 FQNNGV. The sample belongs to a study of blood T cell repertoires in COVID-19. Study-level information: From the United States, Italy and Spain came samples of acute and convalescent COVID-19. T cells, B-cell-depleted T cells, or PBMCs supplied cDNA or gDNA.

The age range of participants was about 18 to 95 years, with residence in about two dozen US areas. The sequenced sample consisted of PBMCs or T cells enriched from blood (not recorded which). This chain uses TRBV11-2 with TRBJ2-1; perhaps TRBD2 as D (6 bases). The clonotype originates from a man aged 35 to 55 with acute COVID-19. CDR3 DNA sequence: TGTGCCAGCAGCTACACTAGCACCTTGCCCTACAATGAGCAGTTCTTC. It is translated as CASSYTSTLPYNEQFF.